This is a list of T cell receptor beta chains from one sample in a study of T cell repertoires and HLA-DP antigens. Clones were sequenced by immunoSEQ multiplex PCR, and TCRdb holds only the in-frame ones, with some missing. Of about 120,000 clones listed, over 90% are singletons. For these TCRs, the target antigens are not known. The specimen sequenced was CD4+ T cells from PBMCs. Every receptor here comes from a woman between 18 and 29 years old in good health and CMV-seronegative. The CDR3 runs from the conserved cysteine through the conserved F or W. The D gene is left open where the match is weak. Clone size is not always given. Where it is, it says once, few, many or a class for expanded clones.

clone size	V gene	D gene	J gene	CDR3 DNA	CDR3 protein
-	TRBV29-1	-	TRBJ1-1	TGCAGCGTTTTTTCAGGGCGGAACACTGAAGCTTTCTTT	CSVFSGRNTEAFF
-	TRBV18	TRBD1	TRBJ2-7	TGTGCCAGCTCGAGGACAGGGTACGAGCAGTACTTC	CASSRTGYEQYF
-	TRBV28	-	TRBJ2-3	TGTGCCAGCAGTGAAGGACGGGGGGATACGCAGTATTTT	CASSEGRGDTQYF
-	TRBV19	-	TRBJ1-5	TGTGCCAGTAGTACTTGGAACGTCCGGGACGGACGCAATCAGCCCCAGCATTTT	CASSTWNVRDGRNQPQHF
-	TRBV27	TRBD2	TRBJ2-5	TGTGCCAGCAGTCGACTACTAGCGGGACGACGGGAGACCCAGTACTTC	CASSRLLAGRRETQYF
-	TRBV7-2	-	TRBJ1-1	TGTGCCAGCAGCTTAATTCATCAGGTGGTAATGAACACTGAAGCTTTCTTT	CASSLIHQVVMNTEAFF
-	TRBV9	-	TRBJ2-1	TGTGCCAGCAGCGGAGTGGGTTACAATGAGCAGTTCTTC	CASSGVGYNEQFF
-	TRBV25-1	-	TRBJ2-5	TGTGCCAGCAGTGAATTTCGAGCGGGCAGCAGCCAAGAGACCCAGTACTTC	CASSEFRAGSSQETQYF
-	TRBV6-5	TRBD1	TRBJ2-1	TGTGCCAGCAGTTACTTGGACAGGGGCTCCTACAATGAGCAGTTCTTC	CASSYLDRGSYNEQFF
-	TRBV25-1	TRBD1	TRBJ1-6	TGTGCCAGCAGTGCAGGACAGGGGGCGGCCTATAATTCACCCCTCCACTTT	CASSAGQGAAYNSPLHF
few	TRBV6-1	TRBD1	TRBJ2-5	TGTGCCAGCAGTGAGGGGGACAGGGACCAAGAGACCCAGTACTTC	CASSEGDRDQETQYF
-	TRBV7-3	-	TRBJ2-2	TGTGCCAGCAGCGCCCGACTTGGCGGTACGGCCGGGGAGCTGTTTTTT	CASSARLGGTAGELFF
once	TRBV18	TRBD1	TRBJ2-1	TGTGCCAGTAGGGAAGGGGGCGCTTTCCTTTACAATGAGCAGTTCTTC	CASREGGAFLYNEQFF
-	TRBV27	TRBD1	TRBJ1-2	TGTGCCAGCACTGTGGCCCCGGACAGGGGAAAAGGCTACACCTTC	CASTVAPDRGKGYTF
once	TRBV6-8	-	TRBJ1-6	TGTGCCAGCAGGCTTAACAGGGAATTGCCCTATAATTCACCCCTCCACTTT	CASRLNRELPYNSPLHF
-	TRBV2	TRBD2	TRBJ2-3	TGTGCCAGCAGGTCCGCACTAGCGGGCCTCACAGATACGCAGTATTTT	CASRSALAGLTDTQYF
-	TRBV27	TRBD2	TRBJ2-3	TGTGCCAGCAGAGCGGGACTAGCGGGCGTAGATACGCAGTATTTT	CASRAGLAGVDTQYF
-	TRBV6-1	TRBD1	TRBJ1-1	TGTGCCAGCAGTGGGACAGGGATGAACACTGAAGCTTTCTTT	CASSGTGMNTEAFF
-	TRBV29-1	-	TRBJ2-2	TGCAGCGTTGAAGAAAGGACAGCTAACACCGGGGAGCTGTTTTTT	CSVEERTANTGELFF
-	TRBV18	-	TRBJ2-5	TGTGCCAGCTCACCAGTGGGGCCAGGGGAGACCCAGTACTTC	CASSPVGPGETQYF
-	TRBV2	TRBD2	TRBJ2-1	TGTGCCAGCAGTGATCCGGCGAGGACTAGCGGGAGGGGATGGAATGAGCAGTTCTTC	CASSDPARTSGRGWNEQFF
-	TRBV9	-	TRBJ2-3	TGTGCCAGCAGCGTAGTTGGGACCCGAACAGATACGCAGTATTTT	CASSVVGTRTDTQYF
-	TRBV5-6	TRBD2	TRBJ2-3	TGTGCCAGCAGCTTGGACCCCGGACTAGCGGCCACAGATACGCAGTATTTT	CASSLDPGLAATDTQYF
-	TRBV6-5	TRBD2	TRBJ2-7	TGTGCCAGCAGTACCTATAGCGGGGGTATCTACGAGCAGTACTTC	CASSTYSGGIYEQYF
-	TRBV29-1	TRBD1	TRBJ2-3	TGCAGCGTTAAGGGGGCAGGGGGCCTATTTTCTCCTAGCACAGATACGCAGTATTTT	CSVKGAGGLFSPSTDTQYF
few	TRBV4-2	-	TRBJ1-2	TGTGCCAGCAGCCAAGGGGGCTCGGGAGTTAACTATGGCTACACCTTC	CASSQGGSGVNYGYTF
-	TRBV9	TRBD2	TRBJ2-1	TGTGCCAGCAGCAGACCTAGCGGGGGGGCCCGGGGTGAGCAGTTCTTC	CASSRPSGGARGEQFF
-	TRBV28	-	TRBJ1-4	TGTGCCAGCACCCACCGGGACGCCGGTAATGAAAAACTGTTTTTT	CASTHRDAGNEKLFF
once	TRBV9	-	TRBJ1-1	TGTGCCAGCAGCGTAGCGGGACAGAACACTGAAGCTTTCTTT	CASSVAGQNTEAFF
-	TRBV6-5	-	TRBJ2-5	TGTGCCAGCGGAATAGGGGAGACCCAGTACTTC	CASGIGETQYF
-	TRBV28	-	TRBJ1-2	TGTGCCAGCAGTTATGCCCCTCTCATGGGGAACTATGGCTACACCTTC	CASSYAPLMGNYGYTF
-	TRBV9	-	TRBJ2-5	TGTGCCAGCAGCGGAGGGAGTGGGGGGGCCTGGGAGACCCAGTACTTC	CASSGGSGGAWETQYF
-	TRBV5-6	TRBD1	TRBJ2-3	TGTGCCAGCAGCTGGGGACAGGAAGATACGCAGTATTTT	CASSWGQEDTQYF
-	TRBV4-2	-	TRBJ1-4	TGTGCCAGCAGCCAAGATCTTCGACCAACTAATGAAAAACTGTTTTTT	CASSQDLRPTNEKLFF
-	TRBV11-2	TRBD2	TRBJ2-1	TGTGCCAGCAGCTCTTCACGTAGCGGGAACCTGAATGAGCAGTTCTTC	CASSSSRSGNLNEQFF
-	TRBV27	TRBD1	TRBJ1-5	TGTGCCAGCAGCCTGGACAGGCGGGGTGGTCAGCCCCAGCATTTT	CASSLDRRGGQPQHF
-	TRBV28	-	TRBJ1-5	TGTGCCAGCAGTTTGCCCGGGTATTCGTATAGCAATCAGCCCCAGCATTTT	CASSLPGYSYSNQPQHF
-	TRBV11-3	-	TRBJ2-1	TGTGCCAGCAGCTCGCAGGGAACCTACAATGAGCAGTTCTTC	CASSSQGTYNEQFF
-	TRBV29-1	-	TRBJ2-1	TGCAGCGCCGGCCCCCTCGGGCGAGGGTCCTACAATGAGCAGTTCTTC	CSAGPLGRGSYNEQFF
-	TRBV4-3	TRBD1	TRBJ1-4	TGCGCCAGCAGCCATGGGGACAGGGATAGCGAAAAACTGTTTTTT	CASSHGDRDSEKLFF
-	TRBV29-1	TRBD1	TRBJ2-7	TGCAGCGTGGGACCGAACAGGGGTGACACCTACGAGCAGTACTTC	CSVGPNRGDTYEQYF
-	TRBV6-6	-	TRBJ1-1	TGTGCCAGTAACGAGGGATTGACTGAAGCTTTCTTT	CASNEGLTEAFF
-	TRBV6-6	TRBD2	TRBJ2-1	TGTGCCAGCAGGGCGACTAGCGTCAATGAGCAGTTCTTC	CASRATSVNEQFF
-	TRBV19	-	TRBJ2-3	TGTGCCAGTAGTTCTAAAGGGACACTAGTGCCGAATCCGCCTAGCACAGATACGCAGTATTTT	CASSSKGTLVPNPPSTDTQYF
-	TRBV2	TRBD2	TRBJ2-1	TGTGCCAGCAGTGAATACAAGGGACTACACTACAATGAGCAGTTCTTC	CASSEYKGLHYNEQFF
-	TRBV21-1	-	TRBJ2-4	TGTGCCAGCTGTCGACCAAGACTAGCCAAAAACATTCAGTACTTC	CASCRPRLAKNIQYF
once	TRBV6-5	TRBD1	TRBJ1-2	TGTGCCAGCAGTACCCGGGACAGGGCTGGCTACACCTTC	CASSTRDRAGYTF
-	TRBV21-1	-	TRBJ2-3	TGTGCCAGCAGCAGCCCGGGACAGGGAATTCAGCCCCAGTATTTT	CASSSPGQGIQPQYF
once	TRBV5-5	-	TRBJ2-7	TGTGCCAGCAGCCTCGGGACTTCTAGCTCCTACGAGCAGTACTTC	CASSLGTSSSYEQYF
-	TRBV28	-	TRBJ1-1	TGTGCCAGCATCCAAGCGGGGGACACGAACACTGAAGCTTTCTTT	CASIQAGDTNTEAFF